This T cell receptor beta chain was obtained from a study of blood T cell repertoires in COVID-19. About the research overall: The samples span acute and convalescent COVID-19 from the United States, Italy and Spain. In each case, the material was cDNA or gDNA derived from T cells, B-cell-depleted T cells, or PBMCs.

Authors' analysis steps: Cell counts per sample came from amplifying reference gene primers. Sequenced by immunoSEQ multiplex PCR; TCRdb stores in-frame clones only, minus some. Clonal size and the V and J genes are those of that table, whereas D and trimming came from the DNA. The profile shows approximately 140,000 clones, roughly 80% of them singletons. From germline, CDR1 is SGHVS and CDR2 FQNEAQ. The germline V and J ends were trimmed by 6 bases and 8 bases, with 19 bases remaining between them. CDR3 length equals 15 residues. This sequence was found in a woman older than 75 with acute or convalescent COVID-19. The genes are TRBV7-8 and TRBJ2-2; the D gene is possibly TRBD1 (6 bases). Sequencing was carried out using peripheral blood. The CDR3 DNA sequence: TGTGCCAGCAGGGTTGCGACAGGACCCGGGGGGGAGCTGTTTTTT. This translates into CASRVATGPGGELFF.